The 19 T cell receptor beta chains below come from one sample, sequenced in a study of T cells in Graves' hyperthyroidism and ophthalmopathy. RNA transcripts served as the template for amplifying TCR beta CDR3 regions. The TCR CDR3 was amplified in a first-round RT-PCR using the HTBI primer set. TCRdb re-derived calls from the multiplex PCR reads in MiXCR, one entry per CDR3 protein. Of around 560,000 distinct CDR3 sequences in the sample, over 15% are singletons; the top ten hold under 20%. Sequenced material: blood. These receptors were obtained from a woman between 18 and 29 years old with Graves' hyperthyroidism.

This sequence joins TRBV20-1 and TRBJ2-3; tentatively, D is TRBD1 or TRBD2 (5 bases each). Trimming shortened V by 3 bases and J by 4 bases, and 14 bases separated the two germline ends. Germline V lookup: CDR1 DFQATT, CDR2 SNEGSKA (reference sequence). The CDR3 is made up of 14 amino acids. This CDR3 reads CSASGGVAADTQYF. CDR3 bases: TGCAGTGCTAGTGGGGGAGTAGCAGCAGATACGCAGTATTTT.

This chain joins TRBV7-6 and TRBJ2-2, with TRBD1 identical over 10 bases. CDR3 length: 16 residues. Trimming cost V 4 bases and J 3 bases; bases outside gene matches: 5. Germline CDR1 reads SGHVS; CDR2 reads FNYEAQ. CDR3 sequence reads: CASSWPGTGDTGELFF. In nucleotides, the CDR3 is TGTGCCAGCAGCTGGCCCGGGACAGGGGACACCGGGGAGCTGTTTTTT.

This clonotype was recorded many times. CDR3 residues: CASSFGQGHVGQPQHF. The CDR3 nucleotides read TGTGCCAGCAGTTTCGGACAGGGCCATGTAGGTCAGCCCCAGCATTTT. The rearrangement joins TRBV6-1 to TRBJ1-5, with 8 bases aligning to TRBD1. Trimming took 5 bases from V and 6 from J; bases not matched to a gene: 12. The CDR3 runs to 16 residues. The germline V gene has CDR1 MNHNS and CDR2 SASEGT.

Concerning this clonotype: Being one base from a much bigger clone, this may be a read error. The rearrangement links TRBV5-1 to TRBJ2-1; D gene ambiguous. The CDR3 consists of 13 residues. The V gene's germline CDR1 is SGHRS and CDR2 YFSETQ. CDR3 coding DNA: TGCGCCAGCAGCTTCATCGAGCGTAATGATCAGTTCTTC. Its protein is CASSFIERNDQFF.

This clonotype was detected a few times. The V call is TRBV4-1, the J call TRBJ2-1; 7 bases are a match to TRBD1. CDR1 MGHRA and CDR2 YSYEKL come from the germline V gene. The V gene end was trimmed by 4 bases and the J gene end by 8 bases; junction bases not matched to a gene: 11. The CDR3 length is 15 residues. This CDR3 is CASSPAEGASDEQFF. CDR3 DNA: TGCGCCAGCAGCCCAGCTGAGGGGGCCTCCGATGAGCAGTTCTTC.

This clonotype was seen more than once but under ten times. The chain is built from TRBV30 and TRBJ1-2; TRBD1 agrees at 7 bases. Germline V gene sequence: CDR1 GTSNPN, CDR2 SVGIG (reference sequence). Trimming at V came to 0 bases and at J to 5 bases, leaving 9 bases not matched to a gene. The CDR3 is 15 residues long. CDR3 bases: TGTGCCTGGAGTGTGAAAGGGGGCGCAGGATATGGCTACACCTTC. Residues: CAWSVKGGAGYGYTF.

On this clonotype itself: This clone may be a read error of a much larger clone one base away. The CDR3 does not close with the conserved phenylalanine or tryptophan, likely indicating a read error. The J gene is TRBJ2-7, the V gene TRBV12-3 or TRBV12-4; D possibly corresponds to TRBD2 (6 bases). Trimming removed 4 bases at V and 4 bases at J, with 11 bases between. The CDR3 consists of 13 residues. CDR3 bases: TGTGCCAGCAGTTATGGAGGGTTGTACGAGCAGTACCTC. Its translation is CASSYGGLYEQYL.

The V and J genes are TRBV4-1 and TRBJ2-2; D may correspond to TRBD1 or TRBD2 (5 bases each). The CDR3 contains 16 residues. From germline, CDR1 is MGHRA and CDR2 YSYEKL. The ends were cut back, 1 base at V and 0 bases at J, with 9 bases in the middle. In DNA, the CDR3 is TGCGCCAGCAGCCAAGGATGGGGGACGAACACCGGGGAGCTGTTTTTT. Protein sequence: CASSQGWGTNTGELFF.

The chain has TRBV6-1 and TRBJ2-7; possibly TRBD1 for D (6 bases). Trimming stripped 6 bases from V and 4 bases from J, with 13 bases between. Germline CDR1 and CDR2: MNHNS and SASEGT. The CDR3 consists of 13 residues. CDR3 sequence: CASRKVRGYEQYF. CDR3 DNA: TGTGCCAGCAGAAAGGTGAGGGGGTACGAGCAGTACTTC.

In its sample, this clonotype was seen many times. V is TRBV2 and J is TRBJ1-5; the D gene is possibly TRBD1 (6 bases). Germline CDR1 SNHLY, CDR2 FYNNEI. V lost 5 bases to trimming and J lost 4 bases, with 12 bases between them. This CDR3 contains 14 residues. The CDR3 region has the DNA TGTGCCAGCAGTTTCGGACAGCTAAATCAGCCCCAGCATTTT. Translation gives CASSFGQLNQPQHF.

This clonotype has ten or more counts. The V gene is TRBV25-1, the J gene TRBJ2-1; 8 bases line up with TRBD2. The V and J ends lost 2 bases and 2 bases, in that order; junction bases with no gene match: 2. The germline V gene encodes CDR1 MGHDK and CDR2 SYGVNS. The CDR3 totals 15 residues. Here the CDR3 reads CASSERSGTYNEQFF. The CDR3 nucleotides are TGTGCCAGCAGTGAACGTAGCGGGACCTACAATGAGCAGTTCTTC.

The table lists this clonotype with many counts. One end of the junction is discordant with germline, which a read error may explain. The chain carries TRBV12-3 or TRBV12-4 and TRBJ1-4; unclear D gene. CDR3 length: 11 residues. For the CDR3, the DNA is TGTGCCAGCAGCTTAGGTGAAAAACTGTTTTTT. Translating it yields CASSLGEKLFF.

This clonotype was found a few times. The V and J genes are TRBV27 and TRBJ1-5, with no clear D. V was clipped by 5 bases and J by 0 bases, with 11 bases between them. The CDR3 totals 15 residues. Looked up from germline, CDR1 is MNHEY and CDR2 is SMNVEV (reference sequence). CDR3 in DNA: TGTGCCAGCAGTCCTGAGGGATATAGCAATCAGCCCCAGCATTTT. Its translation: CASSPEGYSNQPQHF.

This sequence joins TRBV7-9 and TRBJ1-2; unclear D gene. Germline V gene data show CDR1 as SEHNR and CDR2 as FQNEAQ (reference sequence). Trimming left V 3 bases short and J 8 bases short, with 13 bases between. The CDR3 runs 13 residues. DNA for the CDR3: TGTGCCAGCAGCTTCCGGGGTTTCGAGGGCTACACCTTC. This encodes CASSFRGFEGYTF.

This clonotype has a count of ten or more. This sequence joins TRBV27 and TRBJ1-3; D is perhaps TRBD1 (5 bases). Trimming cost V 5 bases and J 4 bases, with 21 bases left between them. This CDR3 contains 17 residues. Germline CDR1 MNHEY, CDR2 SMNVEV (reference sequence). This CDR3 is CASSTTPGPHAGNTIYF. The CDR3 coding sequence is TGTGCCAGCAGTACCACCCCGGGACCGCATGCGGGAAACACCATATATTTT.

The chain employs TRBV6-1 and TRBJ1-1, with D uncertain. V gave up 7 bases and J gave up 2 bases, with 5 bases separating them. The CDR3 length is 11 residues. Germline V lookup: CDR1 MNHNS, CDR2 SASEGT. The CDR3 sequence is CASNVNTEAFF. In DNA, the CDR3 is TGTGCCAGCAATGTAAACACTGAAGCTTTCTTT.

There are a few counts of this clonotype. The rearrangement joins TRBV27 to TRBJ2-7, with D uncertain. Between the trimmed V and J ends, which lost 3 bases and 2 bases, there was a span of 14 bases. Germline loops: CDR1 MNHEY, CDR2 SMNVEV (reference sequence). The CDR3 spans 15 residues. CDR3: CASSFGTEQTYEQYF. The DNA for the CDR3 is TGTGCCAGCAGTTTTGGAACAGAACAAACCTACGAGCAGTACTTC.

This clonotype was observed a few times. The rearrangement uses TRBV6-2 or TRBV6-3 and TRBJ2-1; D is undetermined. Per the germline V gene, CDR1 is MNHEY and CDR2 is SVGEGT. CDR3 length equals 14 residues. The V end lost 0 bases, the J end lost 5 bases, and 8 bases lay between the germline ends. Here the CDR3 DNA reads TGTGCCAGCAGTTACTCAGAGACCCACAATGAGCAGTTCTTC. This encodes CASSYSETHNEQFF.

Regarding this clonotype: Compared with germline, one end of the junction differs, possibly owing to a read error. The chain recombines TRBV2 with TRBJ2-1; 11 positions match TRBD2. The CDR3 contains 12 residues. Germline CDR1 and CDR2: SNHLY and FYNNEI. CDR3: CAGSWTSGEQFF. CDR3 nucleotide sequence: TGTGCCGGCAGTTGGACTAGCGGGGAGCAGTTCTTC.